A single T cell receptor (beta chain) is shown here with its context. Its antigen specificity is not known. One junction end disagrees with the germline gene, perhaps due to a read error. The library was generated by the immunoSEQ multiplex PCR assay. A mixture of 60 forward primers for TCR Vbeta segments and 13 reverse primers for TCR Jbeta segments was used in the multiplex PCR. A multiplex PCR assay on genomic DNA amplified the CDR3 region of rearranged TCR beta genes. The amplified TCR beta libraries were sequenced on the Illumina HiSeq System as 87-base-pair reads. As for the authors' bioinformatics: Across the 670 or so repertoires, a later analysis counted approximately 83 million unique TCR beta chains, roughly 11 million of which were shared by at least two donors. Raw reads were error-corrected and collapsed into unique sequences with a nearest-neighbor algorithm that merged closely related sequences to remove PCR and sequencing errors. CDR3 sequences were aligned to IMGT reference sequences to assign V, D and J gene segments. Each retained sequence needed at least a six-nucleotide match to both a V gene segment and a J gene segment. A rearrangement counted as productive if the CDR3 had no stop codons and remained in frame with V and J, and every other rearrangement counted as non-productive. CDR3 was defined according to IMGT convention as the region running from the second conserved V-encoded cysteine to the conserved J-encoded phenylalanine. In an earlier analysis of around 640 of the donors, sequences lacking an unambiguous match to a single V gene segment were excluded. An earlier analysis of about 600 of the donors called V segments functional above 56.7% productive rearrangements and segregating when the between-donor standard deviation exceeded 5%. A statistical classification framework was built for diagnosing cytomegalovirus status from the catalog of TCR beta chain sequences. In a later analysis, TCR nucleotide sequences were compared against IMGT/GENE-DB human TR gene sequences so that V and J genes could be assigned. In a later analysis, CDR3 sequences and most-parsimonious VDJ recombination scenarios were assigned using the TCRdist pipeline. A later analysis defined each TCR beta chain by its CDR3 amino acid sequence plus V-gene family, and excluded reads lacking a unique V-gene family. In a later analysis, 500 to 650 highly shared, low-generation-probability nucleotide sequences were removed to address suspected cross-contamination and a sequencing artifact. In a later analysis, a clonal expansion index for each public chain was calculated from normalized within-repertoire ranks of inferred template counts. In a later analysis, generation probabilities were computed using a VDJ recombination model fitted to out-of-frame rearrangements, and the results were checked against IGoR. In a later analysis, hypergeometric tests were used to score TCR-TCR, TCR-HLA and TCR-CMV co-occurrence, with a repertoire-size bias correction applied to TCR pairs. A later analysis estimated false discovery rates by permuting HLA or CMV assignments 20 times. In a later analysis, co-occurring TCRs were grouped with DBSCAN, and TCRdist sequence similarity was added when clustering was performed within HLA-allele-positive subsets. For co-occurrence clustering, repertoires with fewer than 30,000 or more than 120,000 public chains were excluded, along with a handful of repertoires with anomalous nucleotide sharing. Held by TCRdb, this immuneACCESS table contains in-frame sequences only and omits some clones. Under half of the omission traces to an unresolved V gene where checked; the cause of the rest is unknown. V and J calls plus clone size are reproduced from that table; the DNA served to infer D and trimming. The sample contains over 200,000 clones, more than 75% of them found a single time. Jointly, the top ten make up 1.3% of the sample.

The record originates from a study of cytomegalovirus exposure and HLA in healthy donors (TCRdb year 2017). Regarding the research as a whole: An earlier analysis of roughly 630 of the donors reported roughly 270 Gb of sequence data and around 120 million unique TCR beta sequences from 150 million to 200 million T cells. Roughly 300 gigabases of sequencing data and around 90 million unique TCR sequences made up an early release that covered around 640 HLA-typed donors. Of the 350 to 450 genotyped donors, approximately 83% fell in the genetic ancestry cluster associated with self-reported Caucasian donors. The study aimed to test whether signatures of past pathogen exposure could be identified by cataloging public T cell receptors. The T cell repertoires of around 730 subjects were profiled by immunosequencing and related to cytomegalovirus serostatus. Along with the approximately 700-subject first cohort, a separate validation cohort of around 110 different subjects was used. High-throughput TCR immunosequencing, statistical association of individual TCRs with disease status, and machine learning were combined to predict cytomegalovirus infection status. A later analysis re-examined previously published TCR beta repertoires from roughly 720 donors and added high-resolution HLA genotyping to investigate patterns of TCR occurrence. Rather than drawing on any new phenotypic data, the later analysis identified candidate immune exposures from TCR beta sequences and the way those sequences occurred across donors. To decide whether each TCR beta V gene segment behaved as functional or pseudogenic, an earlier analysis of some 580 of the donors relied on high-throughput TCR beta sequencing. Donor age, sex, ethnicity and CMV serostatus were collected together with the repertoire data. Genome-wide SNP genotypes for about 55% of the roughly 670 donors were used in a later genetic analysis, which treated that subset as a discovery cohort. All discovery cohort repertoires had been generated on a single sequencing platform. HLA typing covered class I and class II loci at four-digit resolution. Typing coverage varied by locus: roughly 620-630 donors for A, B, C, DRB1 and DQB1; roughly 520 for DQA1; over 600 for DPA1; roughly 470 for DPB1. Because of strong linkage in the cohort, roughly five DR-DQ haplotypes were treated as single units for association and clustering. Among about 400 genotyped donors of the cohort, an average of approximately 200,000 unique TCR beta nucleotide sequences was sequenced per donor, of which roughly 17% were non-productive. Points the paper makes about the study in general: HLA typing was unavailable for some donors at each locus, so association tests used only the typed subset. A later analysis associated about 18,000 TCR beta sequences with specific HLA alleles at a false discovery rate of 0.05. It was suggested by the authors that the approach could potentially be generalized to other disease states and immunological phenotypes. Most TCR sequences were observed very rarely across donors, whereas some public TCRs were present in many individuals. Because counts were too low, around 17 rarely observed V segments, including chromosome 9 orphons, were left out of the earlier analysis of a few hundred of the donors. A further reported finding was that TCR beta sequences accurately predicted the HLA-A and HLA-B alleles for most subjects in the first cohort. The only immune exposure information available for the cohort was CMV serostatus. The study listed 150 to 200 TCR beta chains as associated with cytomegalovirus. A later genetic analysis associated a missense DCLRE1C variant with V-gene and J-gene trimming of TCR beta chains, and an independent cohort replicated the association. Only TCR beta chains were sequenced in this cohort, and the absence of alpha or paired-chain data limited detectable features. According to a later genetic analysis, donors in an Asian-associated ancestry cluster had fewer N-insertions in productive TCRs than the roughly 700-donor mean. Broadly in line with IMGT annotations, most TCR beta V segments showed up in productive rearrangements about 87% or about 30% of the time in an earlier analysis of 587 of the donors. Most CMV-associated TCR beta chains appeared to be HLA-restricted in a later analysis, and the HLA associations seemed to be driven largely by CMV exposure. In a later analysis, HLA-associated TCR beta chains showed more clonal expansion and lower generation probabilities than non-associated chains that were equally common. A group of highly shared sequence variants was considered likely to be a technical artifact of the sequencing pipeline. The classifier was reported to diagnose cytomegalovirus status with high specificity and sensitivity in both the original cohort and the validation cohort. Presence/absence analyses assumed roughly uniform sequencing depth across donors, an assumption that may not hold. Because the 87-base-pair reads could not distinguish some IMGT-functional V segments, including TRBV6-2 and TRBV6-3, those segments were excluded. A later analysis reported that several top co-occurrence clusters appeared linked to parvovirus B19, influenza, CMV and Epstein-Barr virus. Correlated functional status among segregating V segments might be attributable to linkage disequilibrium, but an unknown experimental factor could not be ruled out. Assigning TCR associations to individual alleles was difficult when HLA alleles, especially DR and DQ, strongly co-occurred. In vitro tests confirmed that a few of the cytomegalovirus-associated TCR beta chains recognize cytomegalovirus antigens. According to a later analysis, TCR association rates differed among HLA loci, with DRB1 alleles showing the most associated TCRs and HLA-C alleles showing the fewest.

In total, fewer than 750 healthy bone marrow donors made up the cohort. At the time of sampling, all cohort members were nominally healthy, though unrecorded immune exposures were likely present. CMV serostatus was positive for more than 250 and negative for about 50% of the roughly 700 cohort members, and was not recorded for this donor. A peripheral blood sample was provided by each donor, and peripheral blood mononuclear cells were used for TCR beta sequencing. Genomic DNA extraction from the blood cell samples was performed with the Qiagen DNeasy Blood Extraction Kit. From a lookup of the germline V gene (reference sequence), CDR1 and CDR2 are SSHAT and FNYEAQ. The CDR3 sequence holds 14 residues, the cysteine and phenylalanine included. Only CDR3 DNA is held: 42 bases, read in frame from base 1.

The origin of this receptor is a human donor in good health. The sequenced sample consisted of PBMCs. The rearranged chain carries TRBV7-7 and TRBJ2-7, with an unclear D gene assignment. CDR3 loop: CASSSLPGLDEQYF. The nucleotide sequence is TGTGCTAGCAGCTCATTACCTGGCCTTGACGAGCAGTACTTC.